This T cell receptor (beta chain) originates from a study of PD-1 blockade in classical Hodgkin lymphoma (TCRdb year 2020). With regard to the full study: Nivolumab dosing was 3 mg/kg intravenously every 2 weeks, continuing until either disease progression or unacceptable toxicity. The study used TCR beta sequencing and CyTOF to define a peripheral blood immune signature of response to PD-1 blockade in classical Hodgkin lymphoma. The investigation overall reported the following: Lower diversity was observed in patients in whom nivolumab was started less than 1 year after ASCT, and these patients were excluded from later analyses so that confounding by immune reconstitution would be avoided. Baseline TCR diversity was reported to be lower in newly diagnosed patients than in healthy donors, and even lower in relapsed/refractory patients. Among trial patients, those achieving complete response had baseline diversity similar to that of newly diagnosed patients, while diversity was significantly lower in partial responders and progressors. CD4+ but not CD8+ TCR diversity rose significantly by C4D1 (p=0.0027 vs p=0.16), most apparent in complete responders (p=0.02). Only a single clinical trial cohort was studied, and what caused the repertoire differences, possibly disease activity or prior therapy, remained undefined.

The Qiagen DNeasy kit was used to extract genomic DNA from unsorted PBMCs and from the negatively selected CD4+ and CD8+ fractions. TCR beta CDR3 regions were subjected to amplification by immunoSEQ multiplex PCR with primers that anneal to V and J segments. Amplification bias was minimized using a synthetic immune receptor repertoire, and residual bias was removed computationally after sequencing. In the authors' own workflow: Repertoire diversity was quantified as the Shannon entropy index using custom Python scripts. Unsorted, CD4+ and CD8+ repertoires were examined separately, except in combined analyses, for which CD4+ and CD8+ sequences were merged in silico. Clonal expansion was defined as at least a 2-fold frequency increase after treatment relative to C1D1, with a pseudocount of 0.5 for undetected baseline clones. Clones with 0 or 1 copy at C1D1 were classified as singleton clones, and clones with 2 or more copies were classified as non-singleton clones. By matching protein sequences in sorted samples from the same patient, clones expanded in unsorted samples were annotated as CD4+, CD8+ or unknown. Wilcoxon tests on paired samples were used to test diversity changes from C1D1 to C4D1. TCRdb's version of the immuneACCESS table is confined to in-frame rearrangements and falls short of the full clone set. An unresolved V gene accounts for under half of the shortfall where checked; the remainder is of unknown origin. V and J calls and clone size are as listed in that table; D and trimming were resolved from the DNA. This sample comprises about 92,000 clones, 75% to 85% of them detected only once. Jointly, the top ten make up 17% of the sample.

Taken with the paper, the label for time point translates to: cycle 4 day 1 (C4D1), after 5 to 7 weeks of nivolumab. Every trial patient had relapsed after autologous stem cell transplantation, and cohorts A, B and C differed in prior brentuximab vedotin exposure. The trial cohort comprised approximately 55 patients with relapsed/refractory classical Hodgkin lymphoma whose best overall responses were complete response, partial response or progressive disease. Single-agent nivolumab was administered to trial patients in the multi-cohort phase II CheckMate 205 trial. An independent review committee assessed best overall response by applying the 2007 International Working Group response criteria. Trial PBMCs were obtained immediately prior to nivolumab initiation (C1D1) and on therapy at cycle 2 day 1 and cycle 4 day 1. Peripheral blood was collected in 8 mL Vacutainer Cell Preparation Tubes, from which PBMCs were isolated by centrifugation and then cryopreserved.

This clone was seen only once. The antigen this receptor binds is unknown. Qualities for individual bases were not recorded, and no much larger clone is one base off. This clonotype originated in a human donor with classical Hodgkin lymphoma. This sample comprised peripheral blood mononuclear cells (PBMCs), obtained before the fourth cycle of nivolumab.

Here is the DNA: TGTGCCAGCAGCCTGGGGTGGCAGGCGGGCGGGGAGCTGTTTTTT. Its translation is CASSLGWQAGGELFF. The rearrangement joined TRBV6-1 to TRBJ2-2; TRBD2 could be the D gene, as 5 bases match. The CDR3, cysteine through phenylalanine, is 15 amino acids long. Just CDR3 DNA is preserved here, 45 bases in frame from base 1. Trimming takes 6 bases from V and 7 bases from J, and the germline ends sit 18 bases apart. As encoded in the germline V gene, CDR1 is MNHNS while CDR2 is SASEGT.